This T cell receptor (beta chain) was captured by sequencing in a study of T cells after yellow fever vaccination. TCRdb re-derived calls from the 5' RACE reads in MiXCR, one entry per CDR3 protein. The sample shows about 45,000 distinct CDR3 sequences, 6% to 7% of them seen only once. Whole-study findings and limits: A large majority of primary-vaccination clones showed up again after the booster (approximately 95% CD4, around 90% CD8).

This CDR3 region has 18 residues. CDR1 is LGHDT, CDR2 YNNKEL, per germline (reference sequence). Trimming pared 4 bases from V and 2 bases from J, leaving 18 bases between. This clonotype was detected only a few times. The source was CD8+ T cells not binding an NS4B(214-222) dextramer, sorted from PBMCs, collected 45 days after the yellow fever booster vaccination. This TCR derives from a man in his thirties or forties who received the YFV17D yellow fever vaccine. The J gene is TRBJ2-6, the V gene TRBV3-1; a weak D match, TRBD2 (6 bases). The CDR3 DNA is TGTGCCAGCAGCCTATGGGAGGCACGCAGAGCTGGGGCCAACGTCCTGACTTTC. It yields the protein CASSLWEARRAGANVLTF.